A selection of T cell receptor beta chains follows, all from one sample in a study of siplizumab effects on memory and regulatory T cells. Produced via immunoSEQ multiplex PCR; TCRdb's table is partial and in-frame only. The sample carries about 26,000 clones, around 83% recorded once. The specimen sequenced was memory CD4+ T cells sorted from blood. These TCRs come from a human donor in good health. The CDR3 runs from the conserved cysteine through the conserved F or W. D genes are given only for firm matches.

>TRBD1|TRBV11-3|TRBJ2-4
CASSLTGDENIQYF
TGTGCCAGCAGCTTGACAGGGGACGAAAACATTCAGTACTTC
>TRBD1|TRBV6-1|TRBJ1-5
CASDTGAYSNQPQHF
TGTGCCAGCGATACAGGGGCATATAGCAATCAGCCCCAGCATTTT
>TRBD1|TRBV18|TRBJ1-5
CASSPNRDRGYQPQHF
TGTGCCAGCTCACCAAACCGGGACAGGGGGTATCAGCCCCAGCATTTT
>TRBD1|TRBV16|TRBJ2-7
CASSQSWTGPYEQYF
TGTGCCAGCAGCCAATCCTGGACAGGGCCCTACGAGCAGTACTTC
>-|TRBV5-1|TRBJ2-7
CASSLVVGAGEQYF
TGCGCCAGCAGCTTGGTCGTCGGCGCGGGCGAGCAGTACTTC
>-|TRBV28|TRBJ2-7
CASSVTTDGGWQYF
TGTGCCAGCAGTGTAACGACGGACGGTGGGTGGCAGTACTTC
>-|TRBV28|TRBJ2-5
CASSFGGLSGETQYF
TGTGCCAGCAGTTTCGGGGGACTCAGTGGGGAGACCCAGTACTTC
>-|TRBV7-9|TRBJ2-7
CASSLAGGSYEQYF
TGTGCCAGCAGCTTAGCAGGGGGGAGCTACGAGCAGTACTTC
>-|TRBV18|TRBJ2-5
CASSQLDRETQYF
TGTGCCAGCTCTCAACTAGACCGAGAGACCCAGTACTTC
>-|TRBV28|TRBJ1-2
CASSLGGRGYTF
TGTGCCAGCAGTTTGGGTGGGCGGGGCTACACCTTC
>-|TRBV6-5|TRBJ2-1
CASRKTSGSYNEQFF
TGTGCCAGCAGAAAGACTAGTGGCTCCTACAATGAGCAGTTCTTC
>-|TRBV10-1|TRBJ1-3
CASRQDISGNTIYF
TGCGCCAGCAGACAGGATATCTCTGGAAACACCATATATTTT
>-|TRBV7-2|TRBJ2-3
CASSGQASDTQYF
TGTGCCAGCAGCGGGCAGGCCTCCGATACGCAGTATTTT